One sample yielded the 5 T cell receptor beta chains listed below, sequenced in a study of neurological immune-mediated disorders. TCRdb itself ran the 5' RACE reads through MiXCR, one entry per CDR3 protein. Of around 68,000 distinct CDR3 sequences in the sample, more than 3.5% were seen once. The source material was PBMCs. These receptors were obtained from a man between 50 and 59 years old with multiple sclerosis.

A few counts support this clonotype. The chain recombines TRBV7-8 with TRBJ2-3; D not certain. The V gene's germline CDR1 is SGHVS and CDR2 FQNEAQ. The CDR3 is 12 residues long. The V end was cut by 4 bases, the J end by 8 bases, with 10 bases between. This CDR3 is CASSSQSGTQYF. The CDR3 DNA sequence: TGTGCCAGCAGCTCCCAATCGGGTACGCAGTATTTT.

This clonotype was observed at least ten times. The chain recombines TRBV15 with TRBJ1-1; D ambiguous. Per germline, CDR1 LNHNV and CDR2 YYDKDF (reference sequence). Trimming took 0 bases from V and 7 from J, leaving 12 bases between them. This CDR3 spans 14 amino acids. The CDR3 DNA is TGTGCCACCAGCAGAGATACGGAGGGAAATGAAGCTTTCTTT. Translating it yields CATSRDTEGNEAFF.

This clonotype was seen ten or more times. The CDR3 sequence is CASSPTRQVYNSPLHF. The CDR3 DNA is TGTGCCAGCAGCCCGACGAGACAGGTCTATAATTCACCCCTCCACTTT. The chain carries TRBV3-1 and TRBJ1-6, with a possible D match to TRBD1 (6 bases). Germline V CDR1 and CDR2: LGHDT, YNNKEL (reference sequence). The germline V and J ends were trimmed by 4 bases and 3 bases, with 13 bases remaining between them. This CDR3 spans 16 amino acids.

This clonotype was detected many times. The chain couples TRBV29-1 to TRBJ2-7; D is unclear. With 4 bases removed from V and 7 bases from J, the gap between germline ends came to 17 bases. The CDR3 contains 13 residues. The V gene's germline CDR1 is SQVTM and CDR2 ANQGSEA. The CDR3 DNA sequence: TGCAGCGTTGGGCTTTTATACCGTGAAGAGCAGTACTTC. Translation gives CSVGLLYREEQYF.

This chain connects TRBV28 to TRBJ2-7, with D possibly TRBD2 on 7 matching bases. This CDR3 contains 17 residues. The germline V and J ends were trimmed by 3 bases and 4 bases, with 22 bases remaining between them. Germline values: CDR1 MDHEN, CDR2 SYDVKM. The CDR3 DNA sequence: TGTGCCAGCAGTTTGCGGGGGACGGGGGCCCGGGTATACGAGCAGTACGTC. It specifies CASSLRGTGARVYEQYV.